These 22 T cell receptor beta chains came from one sample sequenced in a study of T cell clonotyping in hematopoietic cell transplantation. Noted time point: recipient sample about 28 days before transplant, after cytoreduction. Sequencing used immunoSEQ multiplex PCR; TCRdb keeps in-frame clones, though not all of them. The sample has under 20,000 clones; roughly 77% are singletons. Sample: peripheral blood mononuclear cells, taken before stem cell transplant. Receptors originate from a man aged 60 to 75 with acute myeloid leukemia. Some clones in this sample may be carry-over from other donors' samples.

The chain combines TRBV6-5 with TRBJ2-7; no firm D call. CDR3 size: 14 residues. The V gene's germline CDR1 is MNHEY and CDR2 SVGAGI. V was cut by 9 bases and J by 3 bases, with 18 bases left in between. The CDR3 DNA is TGTGCCAGACGTGTATCTCTAAGCTTCTACGAGCAGTACTTC. This translates into CARRVSLSFYEQYF.

The rearrangement links TRBV11-3 to TRBJ2-5; 8 bases are a match to TRBD2. The last part of the DNA fits TRBJ2-7 better; the J call may be wrong. CDR3 length: 15 amino acids. The V gene's germline CDR1 is SGHNT and CDR2 YENEEA. The CDR3 nucleotides read TGTGCCAGCAGCGTTAGCGGGAATTTGGCCTACGAGCAGTACTTC. Translating gives CASSVSGNLAYEQYF.

This rearrangement joins TRBV29-1 to TRBJ2-3; TRBD2 is a possible D gene (6 bases). Trimming cost V 4 bases and J 4 bases, with 15 bases left between them. The CDR3 has 14 amino acids. Per germline, CDR1 SQVTM and CDR2 ANQGSEA. As DNA, the CDR3 is TGCAGCGTTGGAGGAGGGATAGTCCCAGATACGCAGTATTTT. Translating it yields CSVGGGIVPDTQYF.

This clone was counted between two and nine times. V gene TRBV7-9 combines with J gene TRBJ1-1, with TRBD1 matching over 10 bases. This CDR3 spans 15 amino acids. Germline CDR1 SEHNR, CDR2 FQNEAQ (reference sequence). After removal of 8 bases from V and 5 bases from J, the junction contained 11 bases not matched to a gene. CDR3 coding DNA: TGTGCCAGCGCCTTGGACAGGGGGTCTTTTACTGAAGCTTTCTTT. It yields the protein CASALDRGSFTEAFF.

J is TRBJ1-5 and V is TRBV5-6; D is perhaps TRBD1 (6 bases). CDR1 and CDR2 (germline): SGHDT, YYEEEE. The V gene lost 2 bases and the J gene lost 7 bases, with 22 bases spanning the gap. The CDR3 totals 17 residues. In DNA form, the CDR3 reads TGTGCCAGCAGCTTAGGGATGACAGGAGGGGTAGGGCAGCCCCAGCATTTT. This sequence encodes CASSLGMTGGVGQPQHF.

The V gene is TRBV19, the J gene TRBJ1-1; no reliable D call. The V gene lost 4 bases and the J gene lost 3 bases, with 9 bases spanning the gap. CDR3 length: 13 residues. CDR1 is LNHDA and CDR2 is SQIVND in the germline V gene (reference sequence). The CDR3 here is CASSTRQDTEAFF. The CDR3 DNA is TGTGCCAGTAGTACCCGCCAAGACACTGAAGCTTTCTTT.

CDR3 sequence reads: CASSPRGQGVYEQYF. CDR3 DNA sequence: TGTGCCAGCAGCCCCCGGGGACAGGGTGTGTACGAGCAGTACTTC. The gene calls are TRBV11-3 and TRBJ2-7, with 9 positions matching TRBD1. The germline CDR1 and CDR2 sequences are SGHNT and YENEEA. The CDR3 sequence is 15 residues long. V gave up 5 bases and J gave up 4 bases; unmatched junction bases: 9.

The chain links TRBV27 to TRBJ1-2; a possible D gene is TRBD1 (5 bases). Deletions cut 6 bases from V and 8 bases from J, with 19 bases between. CDR3 length: 14 residues. Per the germline V gene, CDR1 is MNHEY and CDR2 is SMNVEV (reference sequence). The CDR3 region has the DNA TGTGCCAGCAGATTGGGCCGGGAAGGGGCGGGCTACACCTTC. Protein: CASRLGREGAGYTF.

The gene calls are TRBV7-2 and TRBJ1-3, with 8 bases aligning to TRBD1. This CDR3 is built from 15 residues. V gave up 5 bases and J gave up 4 bases; unmatched junction bases: 7. Germline assignment: CDR1 SGHTA and CDR2 FQGNSA. CDR3 in DNA: TGTGCCAGCAGCCCGGGACAGGAGAAGGGAAACACCATATATTTT. Encoded protein: CASSPGQEKGNTIYF.

The rearrangement links TRBV7-2 to TRBJ1-1, with D uncertain. V was pared by 3 bases and J by 1 base, with 6 bases between. Germline V CDR1 and CDR2: SGHTA, FQGNSA. The CDR3 spans 13 residues. CDR3 coding DNA: TGTGCCAGCAGCTTCTGGCAGAACACTGAAGCTTTCTTT. This sequence encodes CASSFWQNTEAFF.

This sequence joins TRBV29-1 and TRBJ1-2, with 8 bases aligning to TRBD1. The length of the CDR3 is 13 residues. Per germline, CDR1 SQVTM and CDR2 ANQGSEA. V shed 7 bases, J shed 3 bases, and the junction held 7 bases outside the gene matches. CDR3 residues: CSALPGGHYGYTF. As DNA, the CDR3 is TGCAGCGCCTTACCAGGGGGCCACTATGGCTACACCTTC.

This sequence joins TRBV10-3 and TRBJ1-1; the D is unclear. The V gene lost 6 bases and the J gene lost 5 bases, with 13 bases spanning the gap. Germline-derived CDR1 and CDR2 are ENHRY and SYGVKD. The CDR3 spans 13 residues. CDR3 amino acids: CAISPDRETEAFF. DNA of the CDR3: TGTGCCATCAGCCCCGACCGGGAGACTGAAGCTTTCTTT.

The chain uses TRBV7-3 and TRBJ2-2; 9 bases fit TRBD1. The CDR3 totals 15 residues. CDR1 SGHTA and CDR2 FQGTGA come from the germline V gene. V lost 6 bases and J lost 5; bases outside the gene matches: 7. The CDR3: CASSFEGQGTGELFF. DNA of the CDR3: TGTGCCAGCAGTTTCGAGGGACAGGGAACCGGGGAGCTGTTTTTT.

V gene TRBV2 combines with J gene TRBJ1-6, with D possibly matching TRBD1 (5 bases). This CDR3 comprises 14 residues. Trimming took off 7 bases at V and 9 bases at J, with 16 bases between the two ends. CDR1 is SNHLY and CDR2 is FYNNEI in the germline V gene. DNA for the CDR3: TGTGCCAGCACCCCGGATCGGGGGGTTTCACCCCTCCACTTT. Its protein is CASTPDRGVSPLHF.

The V and J genes are TRBV14 and TRBJ1-1, with D maybe TRBD1 (5 bases). The V gene lost 1 base and the J gene lost 8 bases, with 17 bases spanning the gap. Looked up from germline, CDR1 is SGHDN and CDR2 is FVKESK. CDR3 length equals 15 residues. Here the CDR3 DNA reads TGTGCCAGCAGCCAAGTTGGGGGACGTATCTCGGAAGCTTTCTTT. Protein product: CASSQVGGRISEAFF.

J is TRBJ2-7 and V is TRBV2; D may be TRBD1 (6 bases). V gave up 6 bases and J gave up 1 base, with 13 bases separating them. Per the germline V gene, CDR1 is SNHLY and CDR2 is FYNNEI. This CDR3 comprises 14 residues. The CDR3, as DNA: TGTGCCAGCAGCGTACCGACAGGATCCTACGAGCAGTACTTC. Translation gives CASSVPTGSYEQYF.

The chain uses TRBV5-1 and TRBJ2-3, with D unresolved. This CDR3 contains 13 residues. The V end was cut by 7 bases, the J end by 1 base, with 10 bases between. Per the germline V gene, CDR1 is SGHRS and CDR2 is YFSETQ. In nucleotides, the CDR3 is TGCGCCAGCTTTACCCTTGGCACAGATACGCAGTATTTT. Its protein product is CASFTLGTDTQYF.

V and J are TRBV5-1 and TRBJ2-1; maybe TRBD1 (5 bases). Trimming stripped 0 bases from V and 6 bases from J, with 7 bases between. The CDR3 is 13 residues long. The V gene's germline CDR1 is SGHRS and CDR2 YFSETQ. DNA for the CDR3: TGCGCCAGCAGCTTGGGACAGCCCAATGAGCAGTTCTTC. It yields the protein CASSLGQPNEQFF.

This sequence joins TRBV15 and TRBJ1-5; D unresolved. CDR3 length: 15 amino acids. V was shortened by 0 bases and J by 7 bases, with 13 bases between the two germline ends. Germline V gene data show CDR1 as LNHNV and CDR2 as YYDKDF (reference sequence). The CDR3, as DNA: TGTGCCACCAGCAGAGATGGTTCGGTCGGCCAGCCCCAGCATTTT. It codes for CATSRDGSVGQPQHF.

The chain joins TRBV19 to TRBJ2-3; 7 bases match TRBD2. The CDR3 length is 13 residues. The V and J ends lost 5 bases and 2 bases, in that order; junction bases with no gene match: 1. Germline CDR1 LNHDA, CDR2 SQIVND (reference sequence). Here the CDR3 reads CASSRLATDTQYF. The DNA of the CDR3 is TGTGCCAGTAGTCGACTAGCCACAGATACGCAGTATTTT.

The rearrangement links TRBV19 to TRBJ1-1; D is perhaps TRBD1 (6 bases). This CDR3 has 16 residues. Germline V lookup: CDR1 LNHDA, CDR2 SQIVND (reference sequence). The V end was cut by 3 bases, the J end by 4 bases, with 18 bases between. The CDR3, as DNA: TGTGCCAGTAGTATTCTCCGGGGGCAGGGAAGCACTGAAGCTTTCTTT. Its translation is CASSILRGQGSTEAFF. The full variable domain, its missing parts supplied by reference TRBV19 and TRBJ1-1, is DGGITQSPKYLFRKEGQNVTLSCEQNLNHDAMYWYRQDPGQGLRLIYYSQIVNDFQKGDIAEGYSVSREKKESFPLTVTSAQKNPTAFYLCASSILRGQGSTEAFFGQGTRLTVV.

This chain uses TRBV5-1 with TRBJ1-2; weak D call: TRBD1 (6 bases). From germline, CDR1 is SGHRS and CDR2 YFSETQ. Deletions cut 0 bases from V and 6 bases from J, with 12 bases between. This CDR3 region has 14 residues. The CDR3 protein is CASSLADRLDGYTF. The CDR3 DNA reads as TGCGCCAGCAGCTTGGCCGACAGGTTGGATGGCTACACCTTC.